This note documents a single T cell receptor (beta chain) sequence. Antigen unknown. The data belong to a study of prognosis after radiotherapy for stage I lung cancer. About the research overall: None of the non-small cell lung cancer patients was considered medically operable. After radiotherapy, about 14 showed no significant progression while a few developed distant metastases (median roughly seven months). Study outcomes and limitations: After stereotactic body radiation therapy, median unique TCR clones were 6,861, down from about 10,000. Reports indicated that TRBV and TRBJ gene usage differed between patients with and without metastases, including differences in nine V and a couple of J genes after SBRT.

J lost 7 bases, V lost 6 bases, and 10 bases had no gene match. CDR3 length equals 15 residues. CDR3 of TCR beta was amplified from genomic DNA via a two-round multiplex PCR. TRBV and TRBJ genes each had their own specific primers in first-round PCR. TCRdb re-called the multiplex PCR reads through MiXCR, storing one row per CDR3 protein. The sample holds roughly 26,000 distinct CDR3 sequences, about 32% seen once. The sample was PBMCs, taken before or after stereotactic body radiation therapy (not recorded which). The TCR originated in a donor at least 50 years old with non-small cell lung cancer. The rearrangement links TRBV12-3 or TRBV12-4 to TRBJ1-3; TRBD1 matches at 9 bases. The CDR3 sequence is CASRPGQGLGNTIYF. The CDR3 coding sequence is TGTGCCAGCAGGCCGGGACAGGGCTTGGGGAACACCATATATTTT.